This T cell receptor beta chain originates from a study of T cell repertoires in cytomegalovirus infection. TCRdb recomputed calls from the reads with MiXCR, one row per CDR3 protein. The data show about 360,000 distinct CDR3 sequences, less than 20% seen once. Remarks on this clonotype: The antigen is unknown.

The CDR3 totals 12 residues. In germline, CDR1 is SNHLY, CDR2 FYNNEI. Between the trimmed V and J ends, which lost 5 bases and 8 bases, there was a span of 10 bases. Broader study findings: Cumulative frequency of public TCR beta families picked out carriers of CMV plus the relevant HLA. In two of eight donors, the top clonotype was HLA-C-restricted CMV-specific.

The TCR originated in a human donor in good health (CMV status not recorded). Some clones in this sample may be carry-over from other donors' samples. Sequencing was done on a sample of PBMCs. This chain joins TRBV2 and TRBJ1-3; D unresolved. The DNA for the CDR3 is TGTGCCAGCAGTTCTATAGGTCACACCATATATTTT. Translation: CASSSIGHTIYF.